What follows are 21 T cell receptor beta chains derived from one specimen sequenced in a study of CD8+CD57+ T cells in acquired aplastic anemia. The template for TCR beta VDJ and CDR3 sequence profiling was genomic DNA. TCRdb re-derived calls from the reads in MiXCR, one entry per CDR3 protein. The sample lists tens of thousands of distinct CDR3 sequences, under 55% seen once, with under 3% in the top ten. Sequencing used sorted CD4+, CD8+, or CD8+CD57+ T cells (not recorded which) from PBMCs. These receptors all come from a human donor in good health, serving as a control.

The chain couples TRBV11-3 to TRBJ1-6; 8 bases match TRBD1. This CDR3 has 15 residues. Germline CDR1 is SGHNT and CDR2 is YENEEA. Unmatched junction bases numbered 10, after V lost 5 bases and J lost 10 bases. The CDR3 DNA reads TGTGCCAGCAGCCCCCCCGGACAGGGCGGCTCACCCCTCCACTTT. Translated, it gives CASSPPGQGGSPLHF.

On this clonotype itself: One base away lies a much larger clone, so this may be a sequencing read error. The CDR3 spells CASSSFSMTQYF. DNA for the CDR3: TGTGCCAGCAGCTCTTTTAGTATGACGCAGTATTTT. This chain joins TRBV7-2 and TRBJ2-3; no clear D. Trimming shortened V by 4 bases and J by 9 bases, and 11 bases separated the two germline ends. The CDR3 loop spans 12 amino acids. Germline V gives CDR1 SGHTA, CDR2 FQGNSA.

This chain connects TRBV24-1 to TRBJ2-5, with 9 bases lining up with TRBD1. Germline CDR1 is KGHDR and CDR2 is SFDVKD. With 2 bases clipped from V and 5 bases from J, the junction kept 5 bases outside the gene matches. This CDR3 region has 15 residues. The chain's CDR3 is CATSDSGQGQETQYF. The CDR3 DNA reads TGTGCCACCAGTGATTCTGGACAGGGGCAGGAGACCCAGTACTTC.

V usage is TRBV13 and J usage is TRBJ2-3, with D maybe TRBD2 (6 bases). This CDR3 contains 15 residues. Trimming stripped 5 bases from V and 4 bases from J, with 16 bases between. In germline, CDR1 is PRHDT, CDR2 FYEKMQ (reference sequence). Written as DNA, the CDR3 is TGTGCCAGCAGCCCGGGCGGGGCAAATCCAGATACGCAGTATTTT. Protein: CASSPGGANPDTQYF. Full variable domain (missing parts from reference TRBV13 and TRBJ2-3): AAGVIQSPRHLIKEKRETATLKCYPIPRHDTVYWYQQGPGQDPQFLISFYEKMQSDKGSIPDRFSAQQFSDYHSELNMSSLELGDSALYFCASSPGGANPDTQYFGPGTRLTVL.

This chain uses TRBV5-1 with TRBJ1-1; possibly TRBD1 for D (5 bases). Trimming shortened V by 3 bases and J by 0 bases, and 9 bases separated the two germline ends. Looked up from germline, CDR1 is SGHRS and CDR2 is YFSETQ. The CDR3 sequence is 14 residues long. CDR3 DNA: TGCGCCAGCAGCTCTACAGGATTGAACACTGAAGCTTTCTTT. Its protein is CASSSTGLNTEAFF.

This clonotype was observed many times. The chain links TRBV5-8 to TRBJ2-5, with no clear D. The CDR3 runs to 12 residues. CDR1 and CDR2 (germline): SGHTS, YDEGEE. V lost 5 bases and J 5 bases, leaving 10 bases between the germline ends. The CDR3, as DNA: TGTGCCAGCAGACCTCTCACCGAGACCCAGTACTTC. It is translated as CASRPLTETQYF.

The chain couples TRBV20-1 to TRBJ2-7, with D uncertain. Trimming cost V 2 bases and J 7 bases, with 12 bases left between them. The CDR3 is made up of 12 amino acids. CDR1 is DFQATT and CDR2 is SNEGSKA in the germline V gene (reference sequence). The CDR3 region has the DNA TGCAGTGCTAGACTGGGCGCTTGGGAGCAGTACTTC. Translation: CSARLGAWEQYF.

This clonotype is medium-sized (0.01 to 0.1%) by share. This sequence joins TRBV19 and TRBJ2-7, with 11 bases aligning to TRBD2. The germline CDR1 and CDR2 sequences are LNHDA and SQIVND (reference sequence). This CDR3 contains 15 residues. Trimming removed 4 bases from V and 2 bases from J; junction bases left unmatched: 4. The CDR3 here is CASSRTSGSAYEQYF. In nucleotides, the CDR3 is TGTGCCAGTAGTAGAACTAGCGGGAGCGCCTACGAGCAGTACTTC.

This clonotype was seen at least ten times. The rearrangement links TRBV5-1 to TRBJ2-2; TRBD2 aligns across 11 bases. CDR3 length: 16 amino acids. Looked up from germline, CDR1 is SGHRS and CDR2 is YFSETQ. With 2 bases clipped from V and 4 bases from J, the junction kept 4 bases outside the gene matches. The CDR3 reads CASSFRLAGSTGELFF. The CDR3 DNA is TGCGCCAGCAGCTTTCGACTAGCGGGATCCACCGGGGAGCTGTTTTTT.

This clonotype has a count of ten or more. The chain joins TRBV30 to TRBJ1-5; TRBD1 matches 7 bases. The junction had 2 bases not matched to a gene; V was cut back by 0 bases and J by 6 bases. Looked up from germline, CDR1 is GTSNPN and CDR2 is SVGIG (reference sequence). The CDR3 consists of 13 residues. The CDR3 sequence is CAWSVQGIQPQHF. The CDR3 nucleotides read TGTGCCTGGAGTGTACAGGGGATTCAGCCCCAGCATTTT.

This sequence joins TRBV24-1 and TRBJ1-1; TRBD1 is a possible D gene (6 bases). The CDR3 runs 12 residues. Germline assignment: CDR1 KGHDR and CDR2 SFDVKD. The V end lost 3 bases, the J end lost 11 bases, and 12 bases lay between the germline ends. The CDR3 spells CATSDTGKRAFF. CDR3 in DNA: TGTGCCACCAGTGATACAGGGAAGCGGGCTTTCTTT.

This sequence joins TRBV20-1 and TRBJ2-3, with D possibly TRBD2 on 6 matching bases. V lost 3 bases and J 0 bases, leaving 13 bases between the germline ends. This CDR3 is built from 15 residues. Germline V CDR1 and CDR2: DFQATT, SNEGSKA (reference sequence). The CDR3 sequence is CSASGGLVSTDTQYF. Written as DNA, the CDR3 is TGCAGTGCTAGTGGAGGGTTGGTGAGCACAGATACGCAGTATTTT.

V gene TRBV3-1 combines with J gene TRBJ2-1, with 7 bases that match TRBD1. This CDR3 is built from 16 residues. The germline V gene encodes CDR1 LGHDT and CDR2 YNNKEL (reference sequence). V shed 4 bases, J shed 8 bases, and the junction held 14 bases outside the gene matches. In DNA, the CDR3 is TGTGCCAGCAGCCCCCGAGACAGGGCCCCGGGGCATGAGCAGTTCTTC. It yields the protein CASSPRDRAPGHEQFF.

The chain joins TRBV10-3 to TRBJ2-5, with no clear D. Trimming removed 5 bases at V and 2 bases at J, with 9 bases between. The CDR3 length is 13 residues. Germline values: CDR1 ENHRY, CDR2 SYGVKD. DNA of the CDR3: TGTGCCATCAGTCCAGGAATTCAAGAGACCCAGTACTTC. The encoded protein is CAISPGIQETQYF.

The chain has TRBV18 and TRBJ2-7; D gene unclear. V was clipped by 6 bases and J by 7 bases, with 16 bases between them. From germline, CDR1 is KGHSH and CDR2 LQKENI. The CDR3 loop spans 13 amino acids. The CDR3 sequence: CASSPDELREQYF. The CDR3 DNA is TGTGCCAGCTCGCCCGATGAGTTGAGGGAGCAGTACTTC.

The rearrangement links TRBV29-1 to TRBJ1-2; perhaps TRBD1 as D (5 bases). Trimming cost V 1 base and J 2 bases, with 11 bases left between them. Germline loops: CDR1 SQVTM, CDR2 ANQGSEA. The CDR3 contains 14 residues. The CDR3 here is CSVEGQLRNYGYTF. The CDR3 coding sequence is TGCAGCGTTGAAGGACAGCTTAGGAACTATGGCTACACCTTC.

The chain recombines TRBV2 with TRBJ2-7, with no clear D. Germline lookup yields CDR1 SNHLY and CDR2 FYNNEI. CDR3 size: 13 residues. V dropped 5 bases and J dropped 0 bases, with 8 bases sitting between them. The CDR3 region is CASSPDFSYEQYV. For the CDR3, the DNA is TGTGCCAGCAGTCCCGACTTCTCCTACGAGCAGTACGTC.

The chain has TRBV24-1 and TRBJ2-3; the match to TRBD1 covers 8 bases. Per germline, CDR1 KGHDR and CDR2 SFDVKD. With 4 bases clipped from V and 14 bases from J, the junction kept 7 bases outside the gene matches. This CDR3 comprises 12 residues. CDR3 nucleotide sequence: TGTGCCACCAGTGACAGGACAGGGTCGTTGTATTTT. Its translation is CATSDRTGSLYF.

This clonotype has at least ten counts. The CDR3 region is CASSSSGKGNEQFF. CDR3 nucleotide sequence: TGTGCCAGCAGCTCTTCAGGGAAAGGCAATGAGCAGTTCTTC. The chain employs TRBV7-3 and TRBJ2-1; a weak D match, TRBD1 (5 bases). CDR1 and CDR2 (germline): SGHTA, FQGTGA. The CDR3 sequence is 14 residues long. Trimming left V 4 bases short and J 6 bases short, with 13 bases between.

This clonotype was detected a few times. The V gene is TRBV10-3, the J gene TRBJ1-3; D is ambiguous. CDR1 is ENHRY and CDR2 is SYGVKD in the germline V gene. With 2 bases removed from V and 0 bases from J, the gap between germline ends came to 5 bases. The CDR3 is 14 residues long. The CDR3, as DNA: TGTGCCATCAGTGAGAATGGCTCTGGAAACACCATATATTTT. It codes for CAISENGSGNTIYF.

This clonotype was detected ten times or more. This chain links TRBV14 with TRBJ2-5; tentative D call: TRBD1 (5 bases). V lost 6 bases and J 7 bases, leaving 18 bases between the germline ends. There are 14 residues in the CDR3. Germline CDR1 reads SGHDN; CDR2 reads FVKESK. CDR3 in amino acids: CASSALQGLGTQYF. Written as DNA, the CDR3 is TGTGCCAGCAGTGCCCTCCAGGGTCTAGGGACCCAGTACTTC. Full variable domain (missing parts from reference TRBV14 and TRBJ2-5): EAGVTQFPSHSVIEKGQTVTLRCDPISGHDNLYWYRRVMGKEIKFLLHFVKESKQDESGMPNNRFLAERTGGTYSTLKVQPAELEDSGVYFCASSALQGLGTQYFGPGTRLLVL.